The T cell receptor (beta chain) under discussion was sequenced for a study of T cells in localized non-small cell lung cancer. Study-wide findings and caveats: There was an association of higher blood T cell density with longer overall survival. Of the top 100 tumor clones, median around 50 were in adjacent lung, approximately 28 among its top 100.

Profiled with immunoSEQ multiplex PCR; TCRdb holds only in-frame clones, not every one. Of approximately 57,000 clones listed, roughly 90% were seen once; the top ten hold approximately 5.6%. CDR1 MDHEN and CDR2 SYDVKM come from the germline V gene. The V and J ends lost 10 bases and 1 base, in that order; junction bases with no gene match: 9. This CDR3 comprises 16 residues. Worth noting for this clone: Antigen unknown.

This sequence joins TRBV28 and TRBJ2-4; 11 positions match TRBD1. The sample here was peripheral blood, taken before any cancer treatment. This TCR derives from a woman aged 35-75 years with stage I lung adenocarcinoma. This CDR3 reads CATLSRDRGAKNIQYF. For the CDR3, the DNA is TGTGCCACCCTCTCCCGGGACAGGGGGGCCAAAAACATTCAGTACTTC.